Below, one T cell receptor (beta chain) is given with its context. This clonotype has just a few counts. Its antigen remains unidentified. Per-nucleotide qualities are absent, and no much larger clonotype sits a single base away. Stable Graves' hyperthyroidism was defined as no progression to ophthalmopathy during 18 months of follow-up. Hyperthyroidism patients were newly diagnosed, with disease duration under 2 months, and aged 18 to 65 years. Patients with uncontrolled infections, other autoimmune diseases, pregnancy or lactation were excluded. Diagnoses were based on clinical symptoms, serum thyroxine and TRAb, thyroid ultrasound and orbital computed tomography. PBMCs were isolated from more than 8 ml of fresh peripheral blood by Ficoll-Paque density gradient centrifugation. Total RNA was extracted using Trizol reagent, and RNA quality was assessed on an Agilent 2100 Bioanalyzer. This sample is part of a study of T cells in Graves' hyperthyroidism and ophthalmopathy (dated by TCRdb to the late 2010s). As for the study more broadly: Peripheral blood was sampled at the time of initial diagnosis, prior to any treatment. TCR V-J signatures able to tell the groups apart were searched for in a discovery cohort of about a hundred patients, of whom about 40 had Graves' ophthalmopathy and some 60 had stable Graves' hyperthyroidism. An independent validation cohort of fewer than 20 hyperthyroidism patients and roughly 16 patients who later progressed to ophthalmopathy tested prospective prediction of ophthalmopathy. For training and testing, the 80 to 100 patients in the discovery cohort were randomly divided in a 7:3 ratio. In addition, the study compared T-cell repertoires in thyroid tissue and in blood from over 5 Graves' hyperthyroidism patients. Once sampling was done, hyperthyroidism patients were given methimazole at a starting dose of 30 mg daily, whereas ophthalmopathy patients were given high-dose intravenous methylprednisolone. According to the paper, TCR Vbeta CDR3 sequencing was carried out on some 130 peripheral blood samples, which came from 40 to 45 ophthalmopathy, around 75 hyperthyroidism and approximately 17 progressor patients.

The paper's findings and limits, for the study overall: Ophthalmopathy was separated from stable hyperthyroidism by a 13 V-J signature model, with 85% to 90% sensitivity and roughly 81% specificity obtained in cross-validation and 80%/75% obtained in testing. Most expanded thyroid clonotypes (frequency above 0.001) were also found in blood, which suggests that blood repertoires may mirror thyroid immune responses. No statistical method was used to set the sample size in advance, and investigators knew the group allocation. During validation, the model predicted progression to ophthalmopathy a median of approximately six months ahead of onset, with almost 71% sensitivity and around 72% specificity.

From its cysteine to its phenylalanine, the CDR3 spans 14 amino acids. The kept DNA is CDR3 alone, 42 bases in frame from the first base. CDR1 SGDLS and CDR2 YYNGEE were looked up in the germline V gene. Trimming removed 0 bases from V and 5 bases from J, leaving 12 bases between the germline ends. TCR beta CDR3 regions were amplified from RNA transcripts. A first-round RT-PCR of the TCR CDR3 used the HTBI primer set with the Qiagen OneStep RT-PCR kit. The libraries were constructed in a second round of multiplex PCR and then size-selected and purified. Libraries were sequenced paired-end with 100 bp reads on an Illumina HiSeq2000. On the study's bioinformatics: SOAPnuke was used to process the raw data, removing reads that contained adapters or uncalled bases, had a mean Phred below 15, or lacked an exact match to the constant primer or identifier. COPE v1.2.5 was used to merge high-quality paired reads, and clonotypes were defined as unique nucleotide sequences. MiTCR v1.1 was used to align the clonotypes against IMGT TRBV, TRBD and TRBJ reference segments. Only V-J combinations with frequency above 0.0001, covering roughly 99% of repertoires, were analysed. A TCS score was defined as the ratio between F50 (clonal expansion) and ExV (chaos), using BLOSUM62-based TCRdist between CDR3 peptides within each V-J. Welch's t-statistics and random forest reduced fewer than 550 V-J features to under 15, which were used in a naive Bayes classifier (R e1071). The public reads were reanalyzed by TCRdb: fastp trimming at Q25, MiXCR alignment, in-frame beta chains only. Entries are consolidated by CDR3 protein sequence, retaining the most common genes and DNA. For this entry, the V and J calls and clone size follow TCRdb and not the study's own pipeline. The sample table lists hundreds of thousands of distinct CDR3 sequences, over 10% of them with a count of one. The top ten constitute 9.2% of the sample.

This sequence uses TRBV9 and TRBJ2-7; TRBD2 is a possible D gene, resting on 5 matching bases. The sequencing input was blood. This TCR came from a woman aged 18-30 years with Graves' hyperthyroidism. The DNA is as follows: TGTGCCAGCAGCGTAGGAGGGAAGGTCAACGAGCAGTACTTC. The resulting protein is CASSVGGKVNEQYF.